This T cell receptor beta chain was observed in a study of OX40 agonist ivuxolimab in advanced cancers. The CDR3 is made up of 15 amino acids. Germline V gives CDR1 MNHEY, CDR2 SMNVEV (reference sequence). V lost 5 bases and J 0 bases, leaving 13 bases between the germline ends. In its sample, this clone was seen a few times. Sequencing used immunoSEQ multiplex PCR; TCRdb keeps in-frame clones, though not all of them. The repertoire holds about 77,000 clones, with nearly 90% as singletons. This clonotype was obtained from an adult with an advanced solid tumor such as melanoma, head and neck, liver or kidney cancer. J is TRBJ1-1 and V is TRBV27; D may be TRBD1 (6 bases). The specimen was CD4+ or CD8+ T cells sorted from blood, collected in a trial of the OX40 agonist ivuxolimab. CDR3 amino acids: CASSPTGGLNTEAFF. The CDR3 region has the DNA TGTGCCAGCAGTCCGACAGGAGGATTGAACACTGAAGCTTTCTTT.